One and the same sample provided the 18 T cell receptor beta chains below, sequenced in a study of response to subunit inactivated influenza vaccine. Each CDR3 protein gets one entry after TCRdb re-called the RT-PCR reads with MiXCR. The data hold roughly 650,000 distinct CDR3 sequences, with approximately 14% observed a single time. Sequenced here: PBMCs from blood, sampled roughly 2 weeks before vaccination. Receptor source: a man in his forties or fifties who received an inactivated influenza vaccine.

This clonotype was counted at least ten times. The V gene is TRBV6-1, the J gene TRBJ2-1; 10 bases match TRBD2. V was clipped by 6 bases and J by 3 bases; unmatched bases: 5. Germline V lookup: CDR1 MNHNS, CDR2 SASEGT. This CDR3 comprises 15 residues. The chain's CDR3 is CASSRTSGFYNEQFF. The DNA for the CDR3 is TGTGCCAGCAGCAGGACTAGCGGTTTCTACAATGAGCAGTTCTTC.

The chain has TRBV10-3 and TRBJ1-2; 10 nucleotides align to TRBD1. CDR1 and CDR2 (germline): ENHRY, SYGVKD. CDR3 length: 14 amino acids. V shed 3 bases and J 4 bases; nucleotides not matched to a gene: 2. CDR3 coding DNA: TGTGCCATCAGTGAAGGGACAGGGGTCTATGGCTACACCTTC. Encoded protein: CAISEGTGVYGYTF.

The chain joins TRBV5-1 to TRBJ2-5; D perhaps matches TRBD2 (5 bases). Germline-derived CDR1 and CDR2 are SGHRS and YFSETQ. V was trimmed by 4 bases and J by 9 bases, leaving 22 bases between them. The CDR3 extends over 15 amino acids. The CDR3 DNA reads as TGCGCCAGCAGCGGCTTGCAGAAGAAAGAGAGGGCCCAGTACTTC. The encoded protein is CASSGLQKKERAQYF.

The chain is built from TRBV2 and TRBJ1-5; 11 bases are a match to TRBD1. Germline trimming cut 4 bases from V and 2 bases from J; bases unmatched to any gene: 10. Germline assignment: CDR1 SNHLY and CDR2 FYNNEI. CDR3 length: 18 residues. The CDR3 coding sequence is TGTGCCAGCAGTGGGGCCGGGACAGGGGGTTTGCGCAATCAGCCCCAGCATTTT. The encoded protein is CASSGAGTGGLRNQPQHF.

In its sample, this clonotype was seen a few times. The chain joins TRBV7-2 to TRBJ2-3; TRBD1 matches 9 bases. This CDR3 region has 17 residues. Germline V gives CDR1 SGHTA, CDR2 FQGNSA. Trimming took 0 bases from V and 4 from J; bases not matched to a gene: 8. CDR3 residues: CASSLASLTGGADTQYF. In DNA form, the CDR3 reads TGTGCCAGCAGCTTAGCGAGTTTGACAGGGGGTGCAGATACGCAGTATTTT.

This clonotype occurred a few times. The chain employs TRBV29-1 and TRBJ2-2; 14 nucleotides line up with TRBD2. The germline V gene encodes CDR1 SQVTM and CDR2 ANQGSEA. The junction had 2 bases not matched to a gene; V was cut back by 5 bases and J by 6 bases. The CDR3 is 14 amino acids. CDR3 in amino acids: CSVSGLAGAGELFF. The CDR3 DNA is TGCAGCGTTTCGGGACTAGCGGGAGCCGGGGAGCTGTTTTTT.

On this clonotype: Since no conserved phenylalanine or tryptophan closes the CDR3, a read error is the likely cause. The chain combines TRBV7-2 with TRBJ2-2, with D perhaps being TRBD1 or TRBD2 (6 bases each). This CDR3 is built from 15 residues. In germline, CDR1 is SGHTA, CDR2 FQGNSA. V lost 1 base to trimming and J lost 5 bases, with 11 bases between them. The CDR3, as DNA: TGTGCCAGCAGCTTAGTGGGGGGCAGGACCGGGGAGCTGTTTCTT. This gives the protein CASSLVGGRTGELFL.

In its sample, this clonotype was seen a few times. Germline and junction disagree at one end, which may indicate a read error. J is TRBJ2-1 and V is TRBV6-2 or TRBV6-3; 8 positions agree with TRBD1. The CDR3 sequence is 18 residues long. Germline V gene lookup returns CDR1 MNHEY and CDR2 SVGEGT. The CDR3 region has the DNA TGTGCCAGCAGTTACTCGATGTTCGGGGCAGGGGGCTACACTGAGCAGTTCTTC. As protein: CASSYSMFGAGGYTEQFF.

This sequence joins TRBV27 and TRBJ2-7, with 7 bases matching TRBD2. V shed 5 bases, J shed 5 bases, and the junction held 6 bases outside the gene matches. This CDR3 spans 13 amino acids. Germline-derived CDR1 and CDR2 are MNHEY and SMNVEV (reference sequence). The CDR3 loop is CASSQTSNHEQYF. CDR3 nucleotides: TGTGCCAGCAGTCAGACTAGCAACCACGAGCAGTACTTC.

This clonotype appeared many times. This chain connects TRBV27 to TRBJ2-3, with TRBD2 as a possible D gene (5 bases). The germline V gene encodes CDR1 MNHEY and CDR2 SMNVEV (reference sequence). This CDR3 has 16 amino acids. V shed 6 bases and J shed 2 bases, with 18 bases lying between them. Here the CDR3 DNA reads TGTGCCAGCAGACCTCCGGGTCAGGACTTCACAGATACGCAGTATTTT. Translated, it gives CASRPPGQDFTDTQYF.

The chain is built from TRBV7-9 and TRBJ1-4; unclear D gene. Germline loops: CDR1 SEHNR, CDR2 FQNEAQ (reference sequence). Trimming took off 5 bases at V and 0 bases at J, with 7 bases between the two ends. The CDR3 has 14 residues. The CDR3 region has the DNA TGTGCCAGCAGCAAACGTGCAACTAATGAAAAACTGTTTTTT. It specifies CASSKRATNEKLFF.

This clonotype was seen a handful of times. This rearrangement joins TRBV11-1 to TRBJ2-3, with D tentatively TRBD2 (5 bases). The CDR3 consists of 16 residues. Germline CDR1 and CDR2: SGHAT and FQDESV (reference sequence). V gave up 5 bases and J gave up 4 bases, with 19 bases separating them. The CDR3 DNA reads as TGTGCCAGCAGCGAGGTTGGTGAGCGGATCGCAGATACGCAGTATTTT. Its protein product is CASSEVGERIADTQYF.

The chain combines TRBV11-2 with TRBJ2-2, with 9 bases aligning to TRBD2. The CDR3 spans 18 residues. Per germline, CDR1 SGHAT and CDR2 FQNNGV. Trimming cost V 5 bases and J 2 bases; bases outside gene matches: 12. CDR3 nucleotide sequence: TGTGCCAGCAGCCTCCGACCCCTAGCGGGGCCTAACACCGGGGAGCTGTTTTTT. Translating it yields CASSLRPLAGPNTGELFF.

V is TRBV7-6 and J is TRBJ1-6, with 7 bases aligning to TRBD1. CDR3 length: 16 residues. CDR1 and CDR2 from the germline V gene are SGHVS and FNYEAQ. With 0 bases clipped from V and 9 bases from J, the junction kept 8 bases outside the gene matches. The CDR3: CASSLALSGQTSPLHF. The CDR3 DNA is TGTGCCAGCAGCTTAGCGCTTTCGGGACAGACTTCACCCCTCCACTTT. Looking up the rest from reference TRBV7-6 and TRBJ1-6 gives the full variable domain: GAGVSQSPRYKVTKRGQDVALRCDPISGHVSLYWYRQALGQGPEFLTYFNYEAQQDKSGLPNDRFSAERPEGSISTLTIQRTEQRDSAMYRCASSLALSGQTSPLHFGNGTRLTVT.

The table lists this clonotype with a few counts. The rearrangement links TRBV7-6 to TRBJ2-1; tentative D call: TRBD2 (6 bases). The CDR3 loop spans 13 amino acids. Deletions cut 5 bases from V and 7 bases from J, with 12 bases between. Per germline, CDR1 SGHVS and CDR2 FNYEAQ. The DNA of the CDR3 is TGTGCCAGCAGCATAGTGGGGGGAAATGAGCAGTTCTTC. It codes for CASSIVGGNEQFF.

This clonotype was seen more than once but under ten times. The chain couples TRBV29-1 to TRBJ2-5; D is undetermined. Trimming shortened V by 4 bases and J by 2 bases, and 8 bases separated the two germline ends. This CDR3 spans 12 amino acids. The germline V gene encodes CDR1 SQVTM and CDR2 ANQGSEA. The CDR3 loop is CSVGQLQETQYF. CDR3 DNA sequence: TGCAGCGTTGGCCAGTTACAAGAGACCCAGTACTTC.

This clonotype was counted between two and nine times. The chain couples TRBV28 to TRBJ2-7; D not certain. In germline, CDR1 is MDHEN, CDR2 SYDVKM. CDR3 size: 13 residues. Trimming cost V 7 bases and J 0 bases, with 10 bases left between them. In DNA form, the CDR3 reads TGTGCCAGCAAGTGGCGGCCCTCCTACGAGCAGTACTTC. It yields the protein CASKWRPSYEQYF.

V and J are TRBV5-1 and TRBJ2-1, with D possibly matching TRBD1 (6 bases). The CDR3 consists of 12 residues. Germline values: CDR1 SGHRS, CDR2 YFSETQ. V lost 6 bases to trimming and J lost 5 bases, with 9 bases between them. CDR3 coding DNA: TGCGCCAGCACCTGGGACAACAATGAGCAGTTCTTC. It codes for CASTWDNNEQFF. The whole variable domain, filled in from reference TRBV5-1 and TRBJ2-1, reads KAGVTQTPRYLIKTRGQQVTLSCSPISGHRSVSWYQQTPGQGLQFLFEYFSETQRNKGNFPGRFSGRQFSNSRSEMNVSTLELGDSALYLCASTWDNNEQFFGPGTRLTVL.